In its sample, the clone carrying this TCR beta chain was seen many times. Its antigen is not identified. The data belong to a study of breast tumors, draining lymph nodes, adjacent tissues. Overall study results and limits: Findings are consistent with lymph node origin and intratumoral expansion of most tumor T cells. Tumors had less TCR diversity than lymph nodes, more than nontumor tissue.

Germline V CDR1 and CDR2: SNHLY, FYNNEI. The CDR3 sequence is 13 residues long. V was pared by 6 bases and J by 8 bases, with 3 bases of the junction left unmatched. TCRdb reanalysed the multiplex PCR reads using MiXCR and keeps one entry per CDR3 protein. The data show 200,000 to 250,000 distinct CDR3 sequences, with about 30% seen just once and 1.1% to 1.5% held by the top ten. Axillary draining lymph nodes of breast cancer patients supplied the node samples. This chain connects TRBV2 to TRBJ1-6; 8 nucleotides match TRBD1. This clonotype was sampled from a female donor with breast cancer. Some clones in this sample may be carry-over from other donors' samples. The material sequenced was axillary lymph node tissue. The CDR3 loop reads CASRGQVYSPLHF. In nucleotides, the CDR3 is TGTGCCAGCAGGGGACAGGTTTATTCACCCCTCCACTTT.